Listed below are T cell receptor beta chains from one sample, sequenced in a study of T cell changes during pregnancy in multiple sclerosis. Only in-frame clones appear in the TCRdb table, and some are missing; sequencing was by immunoSEQ multiplex PCR. Of roughly 48,000 clones in the sample, 85% to 95% were seen once. The input for sequencing was CD4+ T cells from peripheral blood mononuclear cells, taken in the second trimester of pregnancy. Receptors originate from a female donor in good health, enrolled as a control in a pregnancy study. Each CDR3 is given with its conserved first and last residue. Fields, in order: V gene, D gene, J gene, clone size, CDR3 DNA, CDR3 protein. The D gene is left open where the match is weak. Clone size is shown for a subset of rows, as once, few, many or a class of expanded clone.

TRBV11-3	TRBD2	TRBJ2-1	-	TGTGCCAGCAGCCCAGGCGGGGGGCGGGAGCAGTTCTTC	CASSPGGGREQFF
TRBV19	TRBD1	TRBJ2-7	-	TGTGCCAGTAGTGCAGCGAGGACAGGGGATGTTTTCGAGCAGTACTTC	CASSAARTGDVFEQYF
TRBV7-2	-	TRBJ1-3	once	TGTGCCAGCAGCTTAGTAGAGGGAGGGGCTGGAAACACCATATATTTT	CASSLVEGGAGNTIYF
TRBV27	TRBD1	TRBJ2-6	-	TGTGCCAGCAGTTTAGTGGGACAGGGAGGCCCTGGGGCCAACGTCCTGACTTTC	CASSLVGQGGPGANVLTF
TRBV9	TRBD2	TRBJ2-1	-	TGTGCCAGCAGCAGGGGACTAGCGGAGCAGTTCTTC	CASSRGLAEQFF
TRBV12-2	-	TRBJ2-1	-	TGTGCAAGTCGGGTTTGCCGGGAGACCTACAATGAGCAGTTCTTC	CASRVCRETYNEQFF
TRBV28	TRBD1	TRBJ1-4	-	TGTGCCAGCAGTCCCGGGGACAGATCTAATGAAAAACTGTTTTTT	CASSPGDRSNEKLFF
TRBV30	-	TRBJ1-5	-	TGTGCCTGGAGTGGGCAGGGGAAATCGCCCCAGCATTTT	CAWSGQGKSPQHF
TRBV28	-	TRBJ1-1	-	TGTGCCAGCCGCCGCGGGTCGAACACTGAAGCTTTCTTT	CASRRGSNTEAFF
TRBV19	TRBD1	TRBJ1-2	-	TGTGCCAGTAGTTCAATTACCGGGACAGGCACCTATGGCTACACCTTC	CASSSITGTGTYGYTF
TRBV19	TRBD1	TRBJ2-7	-	TGTGCCAGTAGTACCATGCCCGGGACAGTACTCTCCTACGAGCAGTACTTC	CASSTMPGTVLSYEQYF
TRBV27	TRBD1	TRBJ1-2	-	TGTGCCAGCAGTTTATCGTGGAGGGACAGGGGTACCCGCGGCTACACCTTC	CASSLSWRDRGTRGYTF
TRBV9	-	TRBJ1-5	-	TGTGCCAGCAGCGACTCTTCGACAGGTCGGCCCCAGCATTTT	CASSDSSTGRPQHF
TRBV7-9	TRBD2	TRBJ2-7	-	TGTGCCAGCAGCTTACGAGCGGGGGGGGAGGAGCAGTACTTC	CASSLRAGGEEQYF
TRBV9	TRBD2	TRBJ2-7	once	TGTGCCAGCAGCACGCGGGGACTAGGCGAGCAGTACTTC	CASSTRGLGEQYF
TRBV28	-	TRBJ2-5	-	TGTGCCAGCAGGTCGGAGGCCCTGATCTCTATGACCCAGTACTTC	CASRSEALISMTQYF
TRBV19	-	TRBJ1-1	-	TGTGCCAGTAGTATAGGAGGGGGGGGGCCTGAAGCTTTCTTT	CASSIGGGGPEAFF
TRBV10-3	-	TRBJ1-2	once	TGTGCCATCAATAGGGGGACGGAATATGGCTACACCTTC	CAINRGTEYGYTF
TRBV28	-	TRBJ1-2	-	TGTGCCAGCAGTTTGCTTCGGGGTGGCTATGGCTACACCTTC	CASSLLRGGYGYTF
TRBV18	-	TRBJ1-1	-	TGTGCCAGCTCACCACCGTCAGGAAACACTGAAGCTTTCTTT	CASSPPSGNTEAFF
TRBV28	-	TRBJ2-1	-	TGTGCCAGCGGGCGGGCCCCGGCGAATGAGCAGTTCTTC	CASGRAPANEQFF
TRBV18	-	TRBJ1-1	once	TGTGCCAGCTCACCAGTACAGTCCACTGAAGCTTTCTTT	CASSPVQSTEAFF
TRBV28	TRBD1	TRBJ2-7	-	TGTGCCAGCACTCTAAGTTACAGGGGATTCCACGAGCAGTACTTC	CASTLSYRGFHEQYF
TRBV18	-	TRBJ2-5	-	TGTGCCAGCTCACCCTACAGGGTAAAGGAGACCCAGTACTTC	CASSPYRVKETQYF
TRBV9	TRBD2	TRBJ2-1	once	TGTGCCAGCAGCGTACATACTAGCGGGTACAATGAGCAGTTCTTC	CASSVHTSGYNEQFF
TRBV15	-	TRBJ2-7	-	TGTGCCACCAGCAGCGACCTTGGGAGTCCCTACGAGCAGTACTTC	CATSSDLGSPYEQYF
TRBV5-6	TRBD1	TRBJ1-2	once	TGTGCCAGCAGCTACTATATGACAGGGAACTATGGCTACACCTTC	CASSYYMTGNYGYTF
TRBV11-3	TRBD1	TRBJ2-1	-	TGTGCCAGCAGCTCCAGGACAGGTTACAATGAGCAGTTCTTC	CASSSRTGYNEQFF
TRBV2	TRBD1	TRBJ2-1	-	TGTGCCAGCAGTGGGGACAGGGTACTCAATGAGCAGTTCTTC	CASSGDRVLNEQFF
TRBV9	-	TRBJ2-1	-	TGTGCCAGCAGCGTAGAGGGGGGGAGAATCTACAATGAGCAGTTCTTC	CASSVEGGRIYNEQFF
TRBV6-6	TRBD1	TRBJ1-1	-	TGTGCCAGCAGTCCCAGACAGGGGAGGACTGAAGCTTTCTTT	CASSPRQGRTEAFF
TRBV27	-	TRBJ1-6	once	TGTGCCAGCAGTTTATTAGCAGGGTTATACTCCTATAATTCACCCCTCCACTTT	CASSLLAGLYSYNSPLHF
TRBV10-3	-	TRBJ1-2	-	TGTGCCATCAGTGAGAGGGGCCCTAACTATGGCTACACCTTC	CAISERGPNYGYTF
TRBV7-9	-	TRBJ2-1	-	TGTGCCAGCAGGCCCCGTCCAACACTAGCTTTAGCCGATGAGCAGTTCTTC	CASRPRPTLALADEQFF
TRBV27	-	TRBJ2-2	-	TGTGCCAGCAGTCCCGCGGCCCTGAGGGTAACCGGGGAGCTGTTTTTT	CASSPAALRVTGELFF
TRBV18	-	TRBJ2-6	-	TGTGCCAGCTCACCAGCGCAGGGGACTGGGGCCAACGTCCTGACTTTC	CASSPAQGTGANVLTF
TRBV6-5	TRBD1	TRBJ2-2	-	TGTGCCAGCAGTTATGGGACAGGGCGAACCGGGGAGCTGTTTTTT	CASSYGTGRTGELFF
TRBV5-1	-	TRBJ2-3	-	TGCGCCAGCAGCTCACCTACGCGGGGCGGGACAGATACGCAGTATTTT	CASSSPTRGGTDTQYF
TRBV18	-	TRBJ2-6	-	TGTGCCAGCTCACTAGCAGGGTCTGGGGCCAACGTCCTGACTTTC	CASSLAGSGANVLTF
TRBV19	TRBD2	TRBJ2-1	-	TGTGCCAGTACCGTAACGACCGGGACTAGTGGCAATGAGCAGTTCTTC	CASTVTTGTSGNEQFF
TRBV2	TRBD1	TRBJ1-1	-	TGTGCCAGCAGTGATGAGGTGGGACAGGGGGGTGAAGCTTTCTTT	CASSDEVGQGGEAFF
TRBV15	TRBD2	TRBJ2-3	-	TGTGCCACCAGCAGAGGACTAGCGGAAAGCACAGATACGCAGTATTTT	CATSRGLAESTDTQYF
TRBV7-3	TRBD2	TRBJ2-2	-	TGTGCCACCCGACGCGGGAGTCGGGACACCGGGGAGCTGTTTTTT	CATRRGSRDTGELFF
TRBV2	-	TRBJ1-2	few	TGTGCCAGCAGATCGGACAGCTTCTATGGCTACACCTTC	CASRSDSFYGYTF
TRBV4-3	TRBD1	TRBJ2-7	-	TGCGCCAGCAGCCTTGGACAGGGGCCCGACTACGAGCAGTACTTC	CASSLGQGPDYEQYF
TRBV18	-	TRBJ1-1	-	TGTGCCAGCTCACCACTGACCACTATGAACACTGAAGCTTTCTTT	CASSPLTTMNTEAFF
TRBV18	TRBD1	TRBJ2-5	-	TGTGCCAGCTCCAAGGACAGGGTGGAGACCCAGTACTTC	CASSKDRVETQYF
TRBV2	TRBD1	TRBJ2-4	-	TGTGCCAGCAGCACGGGACAGAGTTTAGCCAAAAACATTCAGTACTTC	CASSTGQSLAKNIQYF
TRBV28	-	TRBJ2-7	-	TGTGCCAGCAGCTCGGGGACTCTCTTTGGCTACGAGCAGTACTTC	CASSSGTLFGYEQYF
TRBV28	-	TRBJ2-7	-	TGTGCCACCAACAGGGATACCTACGAGCAGTACTTC	CATNRDTYEQYF
TRBV19	-	TRBJ2-3	-	TGTGCCACCGCTCCCGGCGGGAGCACAGATACGCAGTATTTT	CATAPGGSTDTQYF
TRBV29-1	-	TRBJ2-3	-	TGCAGCGTTGACAGTCTCTCTAGCACAGATACGCAGTATTTT	CSVDSLSSTDTQYF
TRBV7-2	TRBD2	TRBJ2-3	-	TGTGCCAGCAGCTTACGACTAGCCACAGATACGCAGTATTTT	CASSLRLATDTQYF
TRBV7-8	-	TRBJ2-7	-	TGTGCCAGCAGCTTAGATTCCTTCGGTCCCGAGCAGTACTTC	CASSLDSFGPEQYF
TRBV2	-	TRBJ1-1	-	TGTGCCAGCAAGGGACGGACTATGAACACTGAAGCTTTCTTT	CASKGRTMNTEAFF
TRBV5-4	-	TRBJ2-3	-	TGTGCCAGCAGCTTGGCACAGGCCACAGATACGCAGTATTTT	CASSLAQATDTQYF
TRBV6-5	-	TRBJ1-2	-	TGTGCCAGCAGTTACTCTTACAGGAACTATGGCTACACCTTC	CASSYSYRNYGYTF
TRBV7-2	TRBD1	TRBJ2-7	-	TGTGCCAGCAGCTTAGATGTCAGGGGGCTCTCCTACGAGCAGTACTTC	CASSLDVRGLSYEQYF